This TCR beta chain was recovered during a study of shared clonotypes between healthy human individuals. Notes on the study in general: Unshared clonotypes carried lower generation probabilities than those common to all four donors.

J lost 6 bases, V lost 7 bases, and 14 bases had no gene match. The CDR3 is 16 residues long. Germline V gives CDR1 MNHEY, CDR2 SMNVEV (reference sequence). Turning to this clone: Its antigen is currently unknown.

Sorted-subset replicate PCRs used around 0.2 ug DNA, about 30,000 T cell genomes. TCRdb's table, derived via immunoSEQ multiplex PCR, lists solely in-frame clones and lacks some. The sample yields roughly 2.2 million clones, 85% to 95% seen once. Naive CD4+ cells were CD45RA-selected; the remaining cells were memory. Source material: naive CD4+ T cells from PBMCs. The subset here: CD45RA+ positively selected. This chain joins TRBV27 and TRBJ2-1, with 8 positions matching TRBD2. This TCR came from a man younger than 35 in good health. Some clones in this sample may be carry-over from other donors' samples. CDR3 DNA sequence: TGTGCCAGCACTACCTGGGGGCGGGGGGAAGGCAATGAGCAGTTCTTC. It translates to CASTTWGRGEGNEQFF.